The clone carrying this T cell receptor (beta chain) was detected a few times. The CDR3 has 16 residues. Germline-derived CDR1 and CDR2 are MGHRA and YSYEKL. V gave up 1 base and J gave up 7 bases, with 19 bases separating them. This record comes from a study of blood T cells in healthy people across ages. Looking at the study overall: For every two T cells, template switching captured about one barcoded beta molecule.

Primers used in a second PCR of about 6 to 11 cycles were a sample-barcoded 5' primer and a J-beta primer mix. From each sample, at least 2.5 million paired-end reads containing CDR3 were obtained. From the 5' RACE reads, TCRdb called clonotypes with MiXCR, one entry per CDR3 protein. The table lists about 900,000 distinct CDR3 sequences, roughly 50% of them singletons. The people who gave samples were healthy Caucasians from Russia, aged roughly 6 to 100. At least 5 micrograms of total RNA were extracted per sample. The clonotype comes from a man aged 30-40 years in good health. The chain employs TRBV4-1 and TRBJ1-2; D unclear. Sequencing used blood. CDR3 amino acids: CASSQAPGRSYGGYTF. CDR3 in DNA: TGCGCCAGCAGCCAAGCCCCGGGTCGGAGCTATGGTGGCTACACCTTC.